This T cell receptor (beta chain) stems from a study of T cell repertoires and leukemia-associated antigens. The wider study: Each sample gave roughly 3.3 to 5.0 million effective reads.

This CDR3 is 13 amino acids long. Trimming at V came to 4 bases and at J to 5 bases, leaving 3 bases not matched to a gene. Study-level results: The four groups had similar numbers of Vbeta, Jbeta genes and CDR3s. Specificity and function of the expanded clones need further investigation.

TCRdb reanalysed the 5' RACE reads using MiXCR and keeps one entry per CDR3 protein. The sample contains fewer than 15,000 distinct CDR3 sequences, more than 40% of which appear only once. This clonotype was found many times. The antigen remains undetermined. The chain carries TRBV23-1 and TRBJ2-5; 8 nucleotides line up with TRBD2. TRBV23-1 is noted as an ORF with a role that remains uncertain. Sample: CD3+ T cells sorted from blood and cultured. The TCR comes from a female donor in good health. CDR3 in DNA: TGCGCCAGCAGTCTTTGCGGGGGGGAGACCCAGTACTTC. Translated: CASSLCGGETQYF.